The 21 T cell receptor beta chains listed next were all sequenced from one sample in a study of blood T cells in healthy people across ages. Primers used in a second PCR of roughly 6 to 12 cycles were a sample-barcoded 5' primer and a J-beta primer mix. TCRdb called the 5' RACE reads again in MiXCR, with one record for every CDR3 protein. The repertoire includes roughly 720,000 distinct CDR3 sequences, roughly 50% of them detected once, and approximately 40% sits in the top ten. The sample comprised blood. The receptors here all came from an elderly man in good health.

The chain joins TRBV7-9 to TRBJ2-5; 7 bases are shared with TRBD2. Germline assignment: CDR1 SEHNR and CDR2 FQNEAQ (reference sequence). This CDR3 region has 15 residues. V shed 3 bases, J shed 3 bases, and the junction held 7 bases outside the gene matches. The CDR3 sequence is CASSFTSAGEETQYF. The CDR3 DNA reads TGTGCCAGCAGCTTCACGAGTGCGGGGGAAGAGACCCAGTACTTC.

The J gene is TRBJ2-1, the V gene TRBV3-1; tentatively, D is TRBD2 (6 bases). The CDR3 totals 20 residues. Looked up from germline, CDR1 is LGHDT and CDR2 is YNNKEL (reference sequence). Between the trimmed V and J ends, which lost 1 base and 8 bases, there was a span of 30 bases. The CDR3 sequence is CASSQVGSGIPTRERYEQFF. The CDR3 nucleotides are TGTGCCAGCAGCCAAGTTGGGTCTGGGATCCCGACTAGGGAGAGGTATGAGCAGTTCTTC.

The genes are TRBV6-2 or TRBV6-3 and TRBJ2-3, with D maybe TRBD1 (6 bases). Trimming left V 5 bases short and J 1 base short, with 19 bases between. Per germline, CDR1 MNHEY and CDR2 SVGEGT. The CDR3 extends over 17 amino acids. DNA of the CDR3: TGTGCCAGCAGTCAAGGGGGTACAGGGAGTGGCACAGATACGCAGTATTTT. It translates to CASSQGGTGSGTDTQYF.

The rearrangement joins TRBV2 to TRBJ1-2, with 7 bases that match TRBD1. V was pared by 2 bases and J by 5 bases, with 8 bases of the junction left unmatched. Germline assignment: CDR1 SNHLY and CDR2 FYNNEI. This CDR3 has 15 residues. The CDR3 coding sequence is TGTGCCAGCAGTGAACAGGGGCAGGGGGAATATGGCTACACCTTC. Translation: CASSEQGQGEYGYTF.

V gene TRBV29-1 combines with J gene TRBJ2-1, with TRBD2 matching 9 bases. The J call may be mistaken, given a closer DNA end match to TRBJ2-7. Germline-derived CDR1 and CDR2 are SQVTM and ANQGSEA. The CDR3 spans 14 residues. This CDR3 is CSVSSGSPYNEQYF. The CDR3 coding sequence is TGCAGCGTTAGTAGCGGGAGCCCCTACAATGAGCAGTACTTC.

This clonotype was observed a single time. The rearrangement uses TRBV10-3 and TRBJ2-1, with 8 bases identical to TRBD2. The germline V gene encodes CDR1 ENHRY and CDR2 SYGVKD. Losses at the gene ends were 5 bases for V and 4 bases for J; bases not matched to a gene: 4. The length of the CDR3 is 14 residues. CDR3 bases: TGTGCCATCAGTAGTAGCGGGGATTACAATGAGCAGTTCTTC. This translates into CAISSSGDYNEQFF.

This sequence joins TRBV20-1 and TRBJ2-4; 7 nucleotides align to TRBD2. The germline CDR1 and CDR2 sequences are DFQATT and SNEGSKA (reference sequence). This CDR3 contains 13 residues. J gave up 15 bases and V 5 bases, and 16 bases lay outside the gene matches. CDR3 loop: CSAGSGIGETLYF. The CDR3, as DNA: TGCAGTGCTGGCAGCGGGATTGGAGAGACCCTGTACTTC.

This rearrangement joins TRBV20-1 to TRBJ2-1; 15 nucleotides agree with TRBD2. The CDR3 has 15 amino acids. Trimming at V came to 4 bases and at J to 5 bases, leaving 3 bases not matched to a gene. CDR1 and CDR2 from the germline V gene are DFQATT and SNEGSKA (reference sequence). CDR3 region: CSATGLAGGNNEQFF. In DNA form, the CDR3 reads TGCAGTGCTACCGGACTAGCGGGAGGGAACAATGAGCAGTTCTTC.

The V and J genes are TRBV10-2 and TRBJ2-3, with D perhaps given as TRBD1 or TRBD2 (5 bases each). With 8 bases removed from V and 14 bases from J, the gap between germline ends came to 32 bases. Germline CDR1 WSHSY, CDR2 SAAADI. The CDR3 sequence is 16 residues long. The DNA of the CDR3 is TGCGCCAGCGCTCCCGGGACCGGTCAAAGAGACAGATACGCGTATTTT. It encodes CASAPGTGQRDRYAYF.

This rearrangement joins TRBV7-3 to TRBJ2-5, with a weak D call TRBD1 (6 bases). Judging by the DNA end, TRBJ2-7 fits better; the J call may be wrong. The CDR3 sequence is 14 residues long. CDR1 is SGHTA, CDR2 FQGTGA, per germline. The CDR3 loop reads CASSLIPGVYEQYF. CDR3 nucleotide sequence: TGTGCCAGCAGCTTAATCCCAGGGGTATACGAGCAGTACTTC.

The chain carries TRBV9 and TRBJ1-2; no firm D call. The CDR3 loop spans 19 amino acids. V was clipped by 1 base and J by 2 bases, with 24 bases between them. Germline V gene sequence: CDR1 SGDLS, CDR2 YYNGEE. CDR3: CASSVLPAVSAMTNYGYTF. The CDR3 DNA reads TGTGCCAGCAGCGTATTACCGGCAGTGTCAGCGATGACCAACTATGGCTACACCTTC. The entire variable domain, with the rest obtained from reference TRBV9 and TRBJ1-2, is as follows: DSGVTQTPKHLITATGQRVTLRCSPRSGDLSVYWYQQSLDQGLQFLIQYYNGEERAKGNILERFSAQQFPDLHSELNLSSLELGDSALYFCASSVLPAVSAMTNYGYTFGSGTRLTVV.

The CDR3 loop is CASNLGTTVNEQFF. The CDR3 DNA sequence: TGTGCCAGCAACCTCGGGACCACGGTGAATGAGCAGTTCTTC. This chain uses TRBV3-1 with TRBJ2-1; the D gene could be TRBD1 or TRBD2 (5 bases each). CDR1 LGHDT and CDR2 YNNKEL come from the germline V gene (reference sequence). Trimming pared 7 bases from V and 7 bases from J, leaving 17 bases between. The CDR3 contains 14 residues.

V is TRBV5-1 and J is TRBJ2-5, with TRBD1 matching over 11 bases. The DNA end is more similar to TRBJ2-7, so the J call may be wrong. Germline CDR1 and CDR2: SGHRS and YFSETQ. This CDR3 contains 14 residues. The DNA for the CDR3 is TGCGCCAGCGCCACCGGGACAGGGGGCTACGAGCAGTACTTC. It is translated as CASATGTGGYEQYF.

The J gene is TRBJ2-1, the V gene TRBV20-1; 8 nucleotides match TRBD2. Germline V gives CDR1 DFQATT, CDR2 SNEGSKA (reference sequence). The CDR3 is 13 residues long. V gave up 6 bases and J gave up 8 bases; unmatched junction bases: 9. The chain's CDR3 is CSATGTSVDEQFF. The CDR3 DNA sequence: TGCAGTGCGACGGGGACTAGTGTGGATGAGCAGTTCTTC.

V and J are TRBV3-1 and TRBJ2-7; a possible D gene is TRBD2 (6 bases). Trimming cost V 1 base and J 2 bases, with 12 bases left between them. CDR3 length: 15 amino acids. The germline CDR1 and CDR2 sequences are LGHDT and YNNKEL (reference sequence). This CDR3 is CASSQAGTGTYEQYF. The CDR3, as DNA: TGTGCCAGCAGCCAAGCCGGGACTGGAACCTACGAGCAGTACTTC.

About this clonotype: Possible read error: a much larger clone is one base away. The chain employs TRBV10-3 and TRBJ2-5; D is undetermined. From germline, CDR1 is ENHRY and CDR2 SYGVKD. The V gene lost 0 bases and the J gene lost 11 bases, with 13 bases spanning the gap. The CDR3 totals 13 residues. The CDR3 spells CAISESSDYQQYF. In DNA form, the CDR3 reads TGTGCCATCAGTGAGTCTTCAGATTACCAGCAGTACTTC.

The table lists this clonotype with a few counts. The chain combines TRBV20-1 with TRBJ1-2; D is unclear. Germline V gene sequence: CDR1 DFQATT, CDR2 SNEGSKA (reference sequence). This CDR3 is 14 amino acids long. The ends were cut back, 4 bases at V and 3 bases at J, with 15 bases in the middle. The DNA for the CDR3 is TGCAGTGCTATGGGTCGGGAGATCTACTATGGCTACACCTTC. Translated: CSAMGREIYYGYTF.

CDR3 sequence reads: CSARPGWETQYF. DNA of the CDR3: TGCAGTGCTAGACCGGGGTGGGAGACCCAGTACTTC. The chain couples TRBV20-1 to TRBJ2-5; D possibly corresponds to TRBD2 (5 bases). This CDR3 has 12 residues. The ends were cut back, 2 bases at V and 5 bases at J, with 9 bases in the middle. Germline values: CDR1 DFQATT, CDR2 SNEGSKA (reference sequence).

This chain joins TRBV27 and TRBJ2-2; D call uncertain. Germline-derived CDR1 and CDR2 are MNHEY and SMNVEV (reference sequence). Trimming pared 6 bases from V and 6 bases from J, leaving 11 bases between. This CDR3 comprises 13 residues. CDR3 amino acids: CASRFGWAGELFF. The CDR3 nucleotides read TGTGCCAGCAGGTTCGGTTGGGCCGGGGAGCTGTTTTTT.

This CDR3 is CSAPQGLAGADTQYF. CDR3 nucleotides: TGCAGTGCCCCGCAGGGACTAGCGGGAGCAGATACGCAGTATTTT. The genes are TRBV20-1 and TRBJ2-3; 14 bases map to TRBD2. V dropped 6 bases and J dropped 4; count of bases not matched to a gene: 6. CDR1 DFQATT and CDR2 SNEGSKA come from the germline V gene (reference sequence). There are 15 residues in the CDR3.

J is TRBJ2-2 and V is TRBV5-1; weak D call: TRBD2 (5 bases). Germline loops: CDR1 SGHRS, CDR2 YFSETQ. The CDR3 spans 14 residues. V was shortened by 6 bases and J by 0 bases, with 9 bases between the two germline ends. The CDR3 DNA follows: TGCGCCAGCATGGAGGCCCCGAACACCGGGGAGCTGTTTTTT. Amino acids: CASMEAPNTGELFF.